Below, 16 T cell receptor beta chains from the same sample are listed, as sequenced in a study of blood T cell repertoires in COVID-19. The method was immunoSEQ multiplex PCR; TCRdb's version includes in-frame clones alone and lacks a portion of them. The data contain around 290,000 clones, approximately 88% of them singletons. Sequencing used PBMCs or T cells enriched from blood (not recorded which). These receptors all stem from a woman aged 30 to 39 who had recovered from COVID-19.

This rearrangement joins TRBV11-2 to TRBJ2-5; 14 bases are shared with TRBD2. CDR3 length equals 16 residues. From germline, CDR1 is SGHAT and CDR2 FQNNGV. J lost 5 bases, V lost 6 bases, and 8 bases had no gene match. The DNA of the CDR3 is TGTGCCAGCAGTTCGCGACTAGCGGGGGGGCCGGAGACCCAGTACTTC. It is translated as CASSSRLAGGPETQYF.

V is TRBV27 and J is TRBJ2-1; a weak D match, TRBD1 (6 bases). The length of the CDR3 is 14 residues. Trimming took 7 bases from V and 2 from J, leaving 12 bases between them. The V gene's germline CDR1 is MNHEY and CDR2 SMNVEV (reference sequence). The CDR3 sequence: CASTPGATYNEQFF. The CDR3 DNA is TGTGCCAGCACCCCAGGGGCGACCTACAATGAGCAGTTCTTC.

This clone was counted a single time. This chain connects TRBV28 to TRBJ2-1; TRBD1 matches 8 bases. Per the germline V gene, CDR1 is MDHEN and CDR2 is SYDVKM. J was trimmed by 6 bases and V by 6 bases; bases with no gene match: 10. CDR3 length equals 15 residues. The CDR3 here is CASRPSGTGGNEQFF. Written as DNA, the CDR3 is TGTGCCAGCAGACCGTCCGGGACAGGAGGCAATGAGCAGTTCTTC.

The chain combines TRBV3-1 (or the pseudogene TRBV3-2) with TRBJ2-7; tentatively, D is TRBD2 (6 bases). The CDR3 is made up of 15 amino acids. CDR1 and CDR2 (germline): LGHDT, YNNKEL (reference sequence). Between the trimmed V and J ends, which lost 4 bases and 1 base, there was a span of 14 bases. In DNA form, the CDR3 reads TGTGCCAGCAGCCCAACGGGGGACCCTTCCTACGAGCAGTACTTC. It yields the protein CASSPTGDPSYEQYF.

V usage is TRBV24-1 and J usage is TRBJ2-3; D might be TRBD2 (5 bases). The CDR3 spans 14 residues. Looked up from germline, CDR1 is KGHDR and CDR2 is SFDVKD. V was cut by 9 bases and J by 0 bases, with 12 bases left in between. For the CDR3, the DNA is TGTGCCACCCGAGGAGGATTCAGCACAGATACGCAGTATTTT. This encodes CATRGGFSTDTQYF.

The rearrangement uses TRBV10-3 and TRBJ1-4; TRBD1 is a possible D gene (5 bases). V gave up 3 bases and J gave up 4 bases, with 15 bases separating them. The CDR3 extends over 16 amino acids. Germline V gene sequence: CDR1 ENHRY, CDR2 SYGVKD. CDR3 nucleotide sequence: TGTGCCATCAGTGACTACGGACGGCAGGGTAATGAAAAACTGTTTTTT. It is translated as CAISDYGRQGNEKLFF.

The chain links TRBV7-3 to TRBJ1-1; D remains ambiguous. This CDR3 contains 15 residues. V shed 1 base and J shed 1 base, with 10 bases lying between them. Per germline, CDR1 SGHTA and CDR2 FQGTGA. CDR3 DNA: TGTGCCAGCAGCTTAAAGCCAGCAGGGAACACTGAAGCTTTCTTT. Amino acid sequence: CASSLKPAGNTEAFF.

The CDR3 coding sequence is TGTGCCAGCCCTCAGGGACTCCAGGAACTGGTCCTGACTTTC. Its protein is CASPQGLQELVLTF. The chain uses TRBV7-9 and TRBJ2-6; D perhaps matches TRBD2 (6 bases). V dropped 8 bases and J dropped 13 bases, with 21 bases sitting between them. The CDR3 consists of 14 residues. Germline loops: CDR1 SEHNR, CDR2 FQNEAQ (reference sequence). Combining the CDR3 with reference TRBV7-9 and TRBJ2-6 gives the whole variable domain DTGVSQNPRHKITKRGQNVTFRCDPISEHNRLYWYRQTLGQGPEFLTYFQNEAQLEKSRLLSDRFSAERPKGSFSTLEIQRTEQGDSAMYLCASPQGLQELVLTFGAGSRLTVL.

Points on this clone: No DNA is shown, since the ends of the CDR3 on it are uncertain; the CDR3 is the one TCRdb lists. The rearrangement uses TRBV28 and TRBJ1-2. The CDR3 length equals 12 residues, ends included. In germline, CDR1 is MDHEN, CDR2 SYDVKM. The CDR3 loop reads CASSSSYYGYTF.

Remarks on this clone: This sample includes further DNA sequences coding for the same CDR3. The gene calls are TRBV11-2 and TRBJ2-1, with unresolved D. The germline V gene has CDR1 SGHAT and CDR2 FQNNGV. This CDR3 has 13 residues. Trimming removed 4 bases at V and 0 bases at J, with 4 bases between. In DNA, the CDR3 is TGTGCCAGCAGCTCGAGCTCCTACAATGAGCAGTTCTTC. Protein sequence: CASSSSSYNEQFF.

The V gene is TRBV2, the J gene TRBJ1-5; 12 bases are a match to TRBD1. J was trimmed by 4 bases and V by 10 bases; bases with no gene match: 11. This CDR3 has 16 amino acids. Germline values: CDR1 SNHLY, CDR2 FYNNEI. CDR3: CAIGRDRGPGNQPQHF. CDR3 bases: TGTGCCATTGGCAGGGACAGGGGGCCTGGAAATCAGCCCCAGCATTTT.

The chain recombines TRBV4-1 with TRBJ2-6; 7 bases match TRBD1. Germline trimming cut 0 bases from V and 3 bases from J; bases unmatched to any gene: 14. CDR1 is MGHRA and CDR2 is YSYEKL in the germline V gene. The CDR3 covers 20 residues. The CDR3 DNA reads as TGCGCCAGCAGCCAAGATTTATTAGGGGGCCTAGGCTTTGGGGCCAACGTCCTGACTTTC. It yields the protein CASSQDLLGGLGFGANVLTF.

V gene TRBV11-3 combines with J gene TRBJ1-6; TRBD1 matches 12 bases. After removal of 2 bases from V and 6 bases from J, the junction contained 5 bases not matched to a gene. There are 17 residues in the CDR3. Germline V CDR1 and CDR2: SGHNT, YENEEA. The CDR3 sequence is CASSLPGQGAPNSPLHF. As DNA, the CDR3 is TGTGCCAGCAGCTTACCGGGACAGGGGGCGCCTAATTCACCCCTCCACTTT.

V is TRBV5-1 and J is TRBJ1-5, with D hard to call. There are 14 residues in the CDR3. Germline CDR1 SGHRS, CDR2 YFSETQ. V gave up 3 bases and J gave up 3 bases, with 10 bases separating them. The CDR3: CASSWTPFNQPQHF. The DNA for the CDR3 is TGCGCCAGCAGCTGGACTCCCTTCAATCAGCCCCAGCATTTT.

The rearrangement uses TRBV6-2 or TRBV6-3 and TRBJ1-2; D call uncertain. The CDR3 has 17 residues. Germline V gives CDR1 MNHEY, CDR2 SVGEGT. Trimming took 3 bases from V and 8 from J, leaving 25 bases between them. DNA of the CDR3: TGTGCCAGCAGTTATTCGGCAGGATTCCCCGCAGGAAAGGGCTACACCTTC. It encodes CASSYSAGFPAGKGYTF.

Regarding this clone: A read error may explain this, as a much larger clone is one base away. CDR3 sequence: CASSRGGLNTGELFF. Here the CDR3 DNA reads TGTGCCAGCAGCCGCGGGGGCCTGAACACCGGGGAGCTGTTTTTT. The chain carries TRBV9 and TRBJ2-2; a weak D match, TRBD2 (7 bases). The CDR3 sequence is 15 residues long. The V gene lost 4 bases and the J gene lost 1 base, with 11 bases spanning the gap. The germline gives CDR1 SGDLS, CDR2 YYNGEE.